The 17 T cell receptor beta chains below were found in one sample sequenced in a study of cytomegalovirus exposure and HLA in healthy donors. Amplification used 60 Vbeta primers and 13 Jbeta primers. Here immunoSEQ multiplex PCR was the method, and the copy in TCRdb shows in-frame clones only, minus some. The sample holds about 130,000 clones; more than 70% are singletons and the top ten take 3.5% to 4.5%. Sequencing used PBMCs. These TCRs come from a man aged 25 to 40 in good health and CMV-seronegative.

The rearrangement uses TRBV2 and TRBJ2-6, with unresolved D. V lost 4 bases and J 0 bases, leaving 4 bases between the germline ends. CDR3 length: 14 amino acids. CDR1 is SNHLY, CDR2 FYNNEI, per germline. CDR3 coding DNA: TGTGCCAGCAGTGCGAGCTCTGGGGCCAACGTCCTGACTTTC. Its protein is CASSASSGANVLTF.

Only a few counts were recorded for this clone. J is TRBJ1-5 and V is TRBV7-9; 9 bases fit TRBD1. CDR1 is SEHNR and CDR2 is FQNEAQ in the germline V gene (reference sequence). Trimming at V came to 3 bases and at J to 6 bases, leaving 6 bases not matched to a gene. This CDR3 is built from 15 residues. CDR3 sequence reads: CASSLTTGGGQPQHF. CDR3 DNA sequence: TGTGCCAGCAGCTTGACGACAGGGGGAGGTCAGCCCCAGCATTTT.

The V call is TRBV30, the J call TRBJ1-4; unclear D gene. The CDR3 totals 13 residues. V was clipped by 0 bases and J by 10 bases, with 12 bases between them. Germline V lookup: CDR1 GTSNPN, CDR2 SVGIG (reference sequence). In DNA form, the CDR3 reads TGTGCCTGGAGTGTATTTAGAGAGGGAAAACTGTTTTTT. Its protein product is CAWSVFREGKLFF.

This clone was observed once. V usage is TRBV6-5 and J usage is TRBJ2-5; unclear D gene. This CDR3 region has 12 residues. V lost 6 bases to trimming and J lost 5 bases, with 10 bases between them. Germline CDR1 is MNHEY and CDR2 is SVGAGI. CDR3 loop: CASRNGLETQYF. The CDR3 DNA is TGTGCCAGCAGGAACGGGTTGGAGACCCAGTACTTC.

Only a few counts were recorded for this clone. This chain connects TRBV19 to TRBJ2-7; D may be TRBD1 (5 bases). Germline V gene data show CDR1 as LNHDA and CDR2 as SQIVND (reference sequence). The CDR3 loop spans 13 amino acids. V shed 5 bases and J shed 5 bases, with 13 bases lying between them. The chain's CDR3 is CASSANRIHEQYF. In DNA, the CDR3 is TGTGCCAGTAGTGCAAACAGGATCCACGAGCAGTACTTC. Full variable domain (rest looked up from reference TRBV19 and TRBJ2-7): DGGITQSPKYLFRKEGQNVTLSCEQNLNHDAMYWYRQDPGQGLRLIYYSQIVNDFQKGDIAEGYSVSREKKESFPLTVTSAQKNPTAFYLCASSANRIHEQYFGPGTRLTVT.

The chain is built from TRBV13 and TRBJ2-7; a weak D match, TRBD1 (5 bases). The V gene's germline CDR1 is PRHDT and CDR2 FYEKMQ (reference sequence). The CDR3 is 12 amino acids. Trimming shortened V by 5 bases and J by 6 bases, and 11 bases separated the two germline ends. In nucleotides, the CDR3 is TGTGCCAGCAGCCGCCCCAGGGCCGAGCAGTACTTC. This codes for CASSRPRAEQYF.

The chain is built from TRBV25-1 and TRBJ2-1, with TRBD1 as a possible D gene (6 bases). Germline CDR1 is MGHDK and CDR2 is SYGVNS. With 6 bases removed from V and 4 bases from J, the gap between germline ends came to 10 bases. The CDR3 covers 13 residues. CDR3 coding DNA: TGTGCCAGCAGCCTACAGGGATACAATGAGCAGTTCTTC. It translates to CASSLQGYNEQFF.

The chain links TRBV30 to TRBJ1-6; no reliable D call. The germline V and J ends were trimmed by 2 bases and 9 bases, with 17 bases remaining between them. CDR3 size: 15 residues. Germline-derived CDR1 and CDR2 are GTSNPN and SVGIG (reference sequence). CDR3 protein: CAWSFTTRLPSPLHF. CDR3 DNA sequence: TGTGCCTGGAGTTTCACCACTCGCCTACCTTCACCCCTCCACTTT.

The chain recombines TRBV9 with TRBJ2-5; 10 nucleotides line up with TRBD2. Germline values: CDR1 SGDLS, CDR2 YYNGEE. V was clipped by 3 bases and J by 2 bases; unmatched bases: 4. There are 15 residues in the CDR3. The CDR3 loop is CASSETSGEQETQYF. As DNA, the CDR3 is TGTGCCAGCAGCGAAACTAGCGGGGAGCAAGAGACCCAGTACTTC.

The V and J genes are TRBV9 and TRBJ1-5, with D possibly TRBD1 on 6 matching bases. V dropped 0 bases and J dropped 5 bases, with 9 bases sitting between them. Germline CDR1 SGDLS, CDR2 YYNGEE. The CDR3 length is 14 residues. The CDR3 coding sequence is TGTGCCAGCAGCGTAGGCCCAGGGGATCAGCCCCAGCATTTT. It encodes CASSVGPGDQPQHF.

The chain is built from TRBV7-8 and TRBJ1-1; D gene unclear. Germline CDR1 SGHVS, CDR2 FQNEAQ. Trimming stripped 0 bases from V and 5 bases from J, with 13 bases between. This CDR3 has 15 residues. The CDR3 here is CASSLAEGFDTEAFF. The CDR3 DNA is TGTGCCAGCAGCTTAGCAGAGGGATTTGATACTGAAGCTTTCTTT. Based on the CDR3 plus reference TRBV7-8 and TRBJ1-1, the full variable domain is GAGVSQSPRYKVAKRGQDVALRCDPISGHVSLFWYQQALGQGPEFLTYFQNEAQLDKSGLPSDRFFAERPEGSVSTLKIQRTQQEDSAVYLCASSLAEGFDTEAFFGQGTRLTVV.

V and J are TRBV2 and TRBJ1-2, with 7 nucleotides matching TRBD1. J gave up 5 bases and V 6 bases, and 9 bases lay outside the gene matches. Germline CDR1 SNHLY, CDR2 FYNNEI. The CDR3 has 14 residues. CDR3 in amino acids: CASRQGGARYGYTF. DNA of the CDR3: TGTGCCAGCAGACAAGGGGGCGCGAGATATGGCTACACCTTC. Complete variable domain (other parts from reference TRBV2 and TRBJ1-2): EPEVTQTPSHQVTQMGQEVILRCVPISNHLYFYWYRQILGQKVEFLVSFYNNEISEKSEIFDDQFSVERPDGSNFTLKIRSTKLEDSAMYFCASRQGGARYGYTFGSGTRLTVV.

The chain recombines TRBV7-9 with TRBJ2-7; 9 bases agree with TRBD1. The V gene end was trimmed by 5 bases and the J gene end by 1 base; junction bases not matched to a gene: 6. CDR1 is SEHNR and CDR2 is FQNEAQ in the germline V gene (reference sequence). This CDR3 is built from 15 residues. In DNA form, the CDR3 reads TGTGCCAGCAGCCCCCGGGACAGGGCATCCTACGAGCAGTACTTC. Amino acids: CASSPRDRASYEQYF.

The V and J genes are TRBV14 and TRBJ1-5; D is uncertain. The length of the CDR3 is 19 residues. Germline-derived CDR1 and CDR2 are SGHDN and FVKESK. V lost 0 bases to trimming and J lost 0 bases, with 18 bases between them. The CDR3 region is CASSQDLAFGQTSNQPQHF. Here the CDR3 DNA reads TGTGCCAGCAGCCAAGATCTTGCCTTTGGGCAGACTAGCAATCAGCCCCAGCATTTT.

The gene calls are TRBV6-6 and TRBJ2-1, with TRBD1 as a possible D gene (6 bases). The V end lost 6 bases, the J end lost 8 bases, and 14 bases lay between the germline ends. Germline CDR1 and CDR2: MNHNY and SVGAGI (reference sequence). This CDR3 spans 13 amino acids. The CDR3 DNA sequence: TGTGCCAGCAGACTGGACAGCGTTTATGAGCAGTTCTTC. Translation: CASRLDSVYEQFF.

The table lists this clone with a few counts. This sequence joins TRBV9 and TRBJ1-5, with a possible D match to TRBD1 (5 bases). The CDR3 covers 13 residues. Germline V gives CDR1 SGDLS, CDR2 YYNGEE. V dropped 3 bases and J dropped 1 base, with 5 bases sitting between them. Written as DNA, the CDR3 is TGTGCCAGCAGCGCAGGGAGCAATCAGCCCCAGCATTTT. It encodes CASSAGSNQPQHF.

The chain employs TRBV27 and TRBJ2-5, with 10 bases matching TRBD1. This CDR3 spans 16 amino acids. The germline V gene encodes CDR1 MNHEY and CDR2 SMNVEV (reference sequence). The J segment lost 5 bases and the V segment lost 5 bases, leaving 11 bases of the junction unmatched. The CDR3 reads CASSRTGTGVWETQYF. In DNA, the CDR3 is TGTGCCAGCAGTCGCACCGGGACAGGGGTGTGGGAGACCCAGTACTTC.